The clone carrying this T cell receptor beta chain was counted between two and nine times. The sample belongs to a study of blood T cell repertoires in COVID-19. Study context: PBMCs, B-cell-depleted T cells, or T cells were the source of the cDNA or gDNA that made up the material.

Assay: immunoSEQ multiplex PCR; the TCRdb copy retains only in-frame clones and omits some. There are about 64,000 clones in the sample; 80% to 90% occur only once, and around 5.9% lies in the top ten. The CDR3 length is 15 residues. The germline V and J ends were trimmed by 1 base and 2 bases, with 10 bases remaining between them. Germline V CDR1 and CDR2: SGDLS, YYNGEE. The source material was peripheral blood. This receptor was taken from a woman in her fifties or sixties with acute or convalescent COVID-19. This chain links TRBV9 with TRBJ1-3; a weak D match, TRBD1 (6 bases). CDR3 sequence: CASSVWPGAGNTIYF. The DNA of the CDR3 is TGTGCCAGCAGCGTATGGCCAGGGGCTGGAAACACCATATATTTT.